This T cell receptor (beta chain) is from a study of blood T cell repertoires in COVID-19. Study-wide background: Sample material is recorded as cDNA or gDNA derived from T cells, B-cell-depleted T cells, or PBMCs.

The authors' processing: Estimation of nucleated cell counts relied on the amplification of reference gene primers. The data were produced by immunoSEQ multiplex PCR, yet TCRdb's version contains in-frame clones alone and is incomplete. That table supplies the V and J calls and clone size; D and trimming were determined from the DNA. The repertoire holds roughly 220,000 clones, around 84% seen once, with 5.1% in the top ten. The CDR3 consists of 11 residues. Germline values: CDR1 SGHVS, CDR2 FQNEAQ. With V trimmed by 5 bases and J by 12 bases, 5 bases remained unmatched. The chain has TRBV7-8 and TRBJ2-7; 9 bases are a match to TRBD1. The origin of this receptor is a woman aged 60-75 years who had recovered from COVID-19. Material for sequencing was peripheral blood. CDR3: CASSTGQGPYF. CDR3 DNA: TGTGCCAGCAGCACCGGACAGGGGCCGTACTTC.